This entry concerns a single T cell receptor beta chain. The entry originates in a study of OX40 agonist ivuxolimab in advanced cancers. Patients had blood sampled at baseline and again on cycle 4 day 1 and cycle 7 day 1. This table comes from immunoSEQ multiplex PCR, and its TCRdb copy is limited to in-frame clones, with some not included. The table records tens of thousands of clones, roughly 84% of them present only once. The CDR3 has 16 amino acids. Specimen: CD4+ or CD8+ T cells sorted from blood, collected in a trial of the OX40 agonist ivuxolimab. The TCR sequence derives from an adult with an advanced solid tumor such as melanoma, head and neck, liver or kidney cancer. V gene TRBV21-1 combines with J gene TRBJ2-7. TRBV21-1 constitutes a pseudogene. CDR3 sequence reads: CASSKVSREPTYEQYF. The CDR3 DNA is TGTGCCAGCAGCAAAGTGAGTCGAGAGCCTACATACGAGCAGTACTTC.